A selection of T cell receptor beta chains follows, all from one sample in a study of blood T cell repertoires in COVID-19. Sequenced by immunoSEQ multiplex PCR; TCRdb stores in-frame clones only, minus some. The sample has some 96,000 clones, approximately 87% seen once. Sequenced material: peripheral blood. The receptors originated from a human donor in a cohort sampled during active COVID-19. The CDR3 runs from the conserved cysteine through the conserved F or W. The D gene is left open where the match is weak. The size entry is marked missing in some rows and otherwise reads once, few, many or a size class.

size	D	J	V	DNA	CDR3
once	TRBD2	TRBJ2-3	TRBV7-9	TGTGCCGGCCTGGGACTAGCGACAGATACGCAGTATTTT	CAGLGLATDTQYF
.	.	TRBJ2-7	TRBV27	TGTGCCAGCAGTTTAATGGGGACTCTCTCTTACGAGCAGTACTTC	CASSLMGTLSYEQYF
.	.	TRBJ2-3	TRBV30	TGTGCCTGGAGGTGGGCCCCCACAGATACGCAGTATTTT	CAWRWAPTDTQYF
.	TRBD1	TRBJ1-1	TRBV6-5	TGTGCCAGCAGGCGGGACAGGGCCTCCGAAGCTTTCTTT	CASRRDRASEAFF
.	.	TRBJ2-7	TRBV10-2	TGCGCCAGCAGTGAGTTGGAGGGTATAACCTTC	CASSELEGITF
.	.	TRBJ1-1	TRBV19	TGTGCCAGTAGTTGGCTGAACACTGAAGCTTTCTTT	CASSWLNTEAFF
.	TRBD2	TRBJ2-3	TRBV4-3	TGCGCCAGCAGCCAAGGACTAGCGGGAGTAGTTTCTGATACGCAGTATTTT	CASSQGLAGVVSDTQYF
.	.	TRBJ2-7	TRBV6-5	TGTGCCAGCAGTTACTCGGCGGGGACTCACTACGAGCAGTACTTC	CASSYSAGTHYEQYF
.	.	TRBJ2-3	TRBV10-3	TGTGCCATCAGTGAAAAGGGAGAAAGATCAGATACGCAGTATTTT	CAISEKGERSDTQYF
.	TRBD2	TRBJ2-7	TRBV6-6	TGTGCCAGCAGTCAGGGACTAGCGTCAATCTCCTACGAGCAGTACTTC	CASSQGLASISYEQYF
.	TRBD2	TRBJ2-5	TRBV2	TGTGCCAGCAGTGAAGGACGGGGGGGAGAGACCCAGTACTTC	CASSEGRGGETQYF
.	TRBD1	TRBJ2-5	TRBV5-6	TGTGCCAGCAGCCGGATTACAGGGGGCGGAGAGACCCAGTACTTC	CASSRITGGGETQYF
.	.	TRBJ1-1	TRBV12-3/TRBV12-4	TGTGCCAGCAGTTTTGGGGGGATTGAAGCTTTCTTT	CASSFGGIEAFF
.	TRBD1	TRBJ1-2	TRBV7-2	TGTGCCAGCAGCTTGGGTCCGGGACAGGGGTTCGGCTACACCTTC	CASSLGPGQGFGYTF
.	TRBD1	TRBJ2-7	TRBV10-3	TGTGCCATGGGAGACAGGGCCTACGAGCAGTACTTC	CAMGDRAYEQYF
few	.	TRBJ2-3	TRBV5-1	TGCGCCAGCAGCATTCAAGCGGATACGCAGTATTTT	CASSIQADTQYF
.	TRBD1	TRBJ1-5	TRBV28	TGTGCCAGCAGTGTCTCAGGGGGTACGAGCAATCAGCCCCAGCATTTT	CASSVSGGTSNQPQHF
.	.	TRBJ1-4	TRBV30	TGTGCCTGGAGTGTACAAAATGAAAAACTGTTTTTT	CAWSVQNEKLFF
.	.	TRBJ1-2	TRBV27	TGTGCCAGCATTTTCCGGAGGCCCCCTAACTATGGCTACACCTTC	CASIFRRPPNYGYTF
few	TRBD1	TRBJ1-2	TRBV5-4	TGTGCCAGCAGCCAGGACAGGGTGGCCTATGGCTACACCTTC	CASSQDRVAYGYTF
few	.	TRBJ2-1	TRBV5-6	TGTGCCAGCAGCTTAAAAGCGCTGAGCTCCTACAATGAGCAGTTCTTC	CASSLKALSSYNEQFF
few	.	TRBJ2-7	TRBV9	TGTGCCAGCAGCTCTTCACATTACGAGCAGTACTTC	CASSSSHYEQYF
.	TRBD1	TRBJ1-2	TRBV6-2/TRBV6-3	TGTGCCAGCAGTTTACGGGGGACAGGGAATGGCTACACCTTC	CASSLRGTGNGYTF